The entry that follows covers one T cell receptor (beta chain) sequence. As yet, its antigen is unknown. TCRbeta library preparation incorporated unique molecular identifiers. Using its own MiXCR run on the PCR reads, TCRdb lists one record per CDR3 protein. The table lists approximately 80,000 distinct CDR3 sequences, 11% to 15% of them singletons. The data belong to a study of T-cell reconstitution after alpha-beta-depleted transplantation in children. The study, taken as a whole, reports: T-cell counts and diversity were attributed mostly to newly produced T cells one year after transplant. Surviving thymic progenitors and recipient T cells were the source of high TCRbeta diversity at day 60 in some patients.

V was shortened by 0 bases and J by 4 bases, with 11 bases between the two germline ends. The CDR3 contains 15 residues. Germline-derived CDR1 and CDR2 are LGHNA and YNFKEQ. V and J are TRBV4-2 and TRBJ2-3; D is ambiguous. The clonotype was recovered from a male patient between 2 and 10 years old who had a stem cell transplant for acute lymphoblastic leukemia, so the T cells may come from the graft donor. The sample in question was PBMCs, mostly from graft donor cells, obtained 180 days after TCRalphabeta/CD19-depleted stem cell transplant. CDR3 residues: CASSQETASSDTQYF. In DNA, the CDR3 is TGTGCCAGCAGCCAAGAGACTGCATCGTCAGATACGCAGTATTTT.